Following are 4 T cell receptor beta chains from one sample sequenced in a study of blood T cell repertoires in COVID-19 (dated by TCRdb to the early 2020s). The library was built by means of the immunoSEQ multiplex PCR assay. The immuneACCESS repertoire file appears here via TCRdb, limited to in-frame rearrangements. These files lack a portion of the clones; in checked studies, under half of the deficit traces to unresolved V genes, and the cause of the others is not known. The table for this sample lists some 160,000 clones; around three quarters of them were counted only once. Roughly 4.3% of the sample is in the top ten clones. The sample consisted of peripheral blood. These receptors were collected from a man in his sixties with acute or convalescent COVID-19.

This clone has a handful of counts. CDR3 nucleotides: TGTGCCACGACTAGCGGGAGGGCCGGGGAGACCCAGTACTTC. Protein product: CATTSGRAGETQYF. The chain couples TRBV10-3 to TRBJ2-5; 14 bases match TRBD2. CDR3 length equals 14 residues. The germline gives CDR1 ENHRY, CDR2 SYGVKD. The J segment lost 5 bases and the V segment lost 10 bases, leaving 6 bases of the junction unmatched.

The V and J genes are TRBV29-1 and TRBJ1-1, with a tentative D call TRBD1 (5 bases). The germline gives CDR1 SQVTM, CDR2 ANQGSEA. V lost 6 bases and J lost 1, with 15 bases in between. This CDR3 spans 14 amino acids. CDR3 in DNA: TGCAGCGTGACGTCGGGACTGACGAACACTGAAGCTTTCTTT. Its protein product is CSVTSGLTNTEAFF.

The J gene is TRBJ2-3, the V gene TRBV5-1; TRBD2 matches 12 bases. After removal of 4 bases from V and 0 bases from J, the junction contained 3 bases not matched to a gene. The CDR3 sequence is 16 residues long. From germline, CDR1 is SGHRS and CDR2 YFSETQ. The CDR3 coding sequence is TGCGCCAGCAGCCCCCTAGCGGGAGGGAGCACAGATACGCAGTATTTT. This sequence encodes CASSPLAGGSTDTQYF. The full variable domain, in which reference TRBV5-1 and TRBJ2-3 provide the parts outside the CDR3, is KAGVTQTPRYLIKTRGQQVTLSCSPISGHRSVSWYQQTPGQGLQFLFEYFSETQRNKGNFPGRFSGRQFSNSRSEMNVSTLELGDSALYLCASSPLAGGSTDTQYFGPGTRLTVL.

J is TRBJ1-5 and V is TRBV11-2; maybe TRBD1 (5 bases). The CDR3 has 18 amino acids. V was trimmed by 2 bases and J by 1 base, leaving 18 bases between them. Germline V CDR1 and CDR2: SGHAT, FQNNGV. As DNA, the CDR3 is TGTGCCAGCAGCTTAATTCCAGTTGGTGCAGGGAGCAATCAGCCCCAGCATTTT. Translating gives CASSLIPVGAGSNQPQHF. Complete variable domain (other parts from reference TRBV11-2 and TRBJ1-5): EAGVAQSPRYKIIEKRQSVAFWCNPISGHATLYWYQQILGQGPKLLIQFQNNGVVDDSQLPKDRFSAERLKGVDSTLKIQPAKLEDSAVYLCASSLIPVGAGSNQPQHFGDGTRLSIL.